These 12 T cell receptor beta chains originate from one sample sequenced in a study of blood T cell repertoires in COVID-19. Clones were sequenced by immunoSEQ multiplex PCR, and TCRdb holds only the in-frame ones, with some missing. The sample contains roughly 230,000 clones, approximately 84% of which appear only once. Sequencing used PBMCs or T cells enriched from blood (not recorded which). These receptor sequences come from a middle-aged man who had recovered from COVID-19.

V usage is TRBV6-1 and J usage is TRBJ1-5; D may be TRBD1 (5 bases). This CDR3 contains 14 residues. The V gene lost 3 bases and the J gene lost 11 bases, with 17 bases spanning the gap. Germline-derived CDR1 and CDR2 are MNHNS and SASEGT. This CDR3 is CASSDLGLGRAQHF. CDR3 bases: TGTGCCAGCAGTGACCTGGGCCTGGGCAGGGCCCAGCATTTT.

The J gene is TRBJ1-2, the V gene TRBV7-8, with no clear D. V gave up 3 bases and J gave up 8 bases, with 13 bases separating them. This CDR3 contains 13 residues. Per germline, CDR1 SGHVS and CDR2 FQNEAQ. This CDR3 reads CASSFGIVGGYTF. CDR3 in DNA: TGTGCCAGCAGCTTCGGGATTGTGGGAGGCTACACCTTC. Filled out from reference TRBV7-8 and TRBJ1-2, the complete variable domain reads GAGVSQSPRYKVAKRGQDVALRCDPISGHVSLFWYQQALGQGPEFLTYFQNEAQLDKSGLPSDRFFAERPEGSVSTLKIQRTQQEDSAVYLCASSFGIVGGYTFGSGTRLTVV.

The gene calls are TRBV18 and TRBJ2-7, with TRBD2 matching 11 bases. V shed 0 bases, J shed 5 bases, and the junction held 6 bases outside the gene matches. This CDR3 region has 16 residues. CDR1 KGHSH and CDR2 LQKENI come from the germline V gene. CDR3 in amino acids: CASSPPTSGSGHEQYF. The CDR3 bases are TGTGCCAGCTCACCACCTACTAGCGGGAGCGGTCACGAGCAGTACTTC.

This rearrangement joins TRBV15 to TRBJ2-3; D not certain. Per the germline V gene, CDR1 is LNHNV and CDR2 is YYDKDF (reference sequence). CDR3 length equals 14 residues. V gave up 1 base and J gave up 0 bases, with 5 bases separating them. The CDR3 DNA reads TGTGCCACCAGCAGAGTCGGTAGCACAGATACGCAGTATTTT. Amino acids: CATSRVGSTDTQYF.

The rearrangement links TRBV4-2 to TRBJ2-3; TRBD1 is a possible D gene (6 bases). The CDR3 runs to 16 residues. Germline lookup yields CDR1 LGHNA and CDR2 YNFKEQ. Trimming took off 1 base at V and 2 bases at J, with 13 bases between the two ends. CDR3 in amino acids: CASSQVQGIHTDTQYF. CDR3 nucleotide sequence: TGTGCCAGCAGCCAAGTACAGGGCATTCACACAGATACGCAGTATTTT.

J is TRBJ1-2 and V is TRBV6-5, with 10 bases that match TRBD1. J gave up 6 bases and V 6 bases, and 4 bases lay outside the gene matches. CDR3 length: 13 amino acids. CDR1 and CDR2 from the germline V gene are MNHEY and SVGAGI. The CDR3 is CASRDRGFNGYTF. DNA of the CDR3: TGTGCCAGCAGGGACAGGGGGTTCAATGGCTACACCTTC.

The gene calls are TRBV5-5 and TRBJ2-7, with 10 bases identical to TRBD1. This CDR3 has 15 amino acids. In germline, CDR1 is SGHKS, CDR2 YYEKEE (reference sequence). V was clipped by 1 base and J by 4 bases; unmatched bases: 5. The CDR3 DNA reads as TGTGCCAGCAGCTTGCTGGACAGGGGGACATACGAGCAGTACTTC. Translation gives CASSLLDRGTYEQYF.

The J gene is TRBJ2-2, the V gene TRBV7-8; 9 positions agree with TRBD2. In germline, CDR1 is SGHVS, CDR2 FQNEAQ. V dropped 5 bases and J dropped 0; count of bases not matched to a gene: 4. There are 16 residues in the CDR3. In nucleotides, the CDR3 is TGTGCCAGCAGCCTAAGACTAGCGGCGAACACCGGGGAGCTGTTTTTT. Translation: CASSLRLAANTGELFF.

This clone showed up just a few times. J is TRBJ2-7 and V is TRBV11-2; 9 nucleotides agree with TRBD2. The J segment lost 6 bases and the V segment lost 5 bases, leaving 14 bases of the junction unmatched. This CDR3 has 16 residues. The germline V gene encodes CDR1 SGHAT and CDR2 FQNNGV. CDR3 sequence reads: CASSQSALRGGREQYF. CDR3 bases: TGTGCCAGCAGCCAGAGTGCCCTGCGGGGGGGCCGCGAGCAGTACTTC.

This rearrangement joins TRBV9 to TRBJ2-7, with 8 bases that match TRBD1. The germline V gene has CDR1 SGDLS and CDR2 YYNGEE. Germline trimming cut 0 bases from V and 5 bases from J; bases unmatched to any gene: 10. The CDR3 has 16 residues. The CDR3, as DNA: TGTGCCAGCAGCGTAGATTCACAGGGGGTCTATCACGAGCAGTACTTC. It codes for CASSVDSQGVYHEQYF. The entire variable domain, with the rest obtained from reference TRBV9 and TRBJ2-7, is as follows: DSGVTQTPKHLITATGQRVTLRCSPRSGDLSVYWYQQSLDQGLQFLIQYYNGEERAKGNILERFSAQQFPDLHSELNLSSLELGDSALYFCASSVDSQGVYHEQYFGPGTRLTVT.

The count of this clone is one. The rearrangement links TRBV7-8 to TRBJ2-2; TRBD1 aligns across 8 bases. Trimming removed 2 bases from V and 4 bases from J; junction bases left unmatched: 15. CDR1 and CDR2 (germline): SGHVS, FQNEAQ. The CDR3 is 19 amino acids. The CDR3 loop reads CASSLSPRPRGHGTGELFF. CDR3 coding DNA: TGTGCCAGCAGCTTATCCCCCCGTCCCAGGGGGCATGGCACCGGGGAGCTGTTTTTT.

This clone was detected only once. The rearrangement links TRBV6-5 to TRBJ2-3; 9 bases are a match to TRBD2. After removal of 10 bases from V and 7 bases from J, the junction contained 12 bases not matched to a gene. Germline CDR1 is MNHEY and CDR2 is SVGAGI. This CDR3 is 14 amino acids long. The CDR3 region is CATISAGGSNTQYF. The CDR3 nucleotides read TGTGCCACTATTAGCGCGGGGGGGTCGAATACGCAGTATTTT.